This T cell receptor (beta chain) is from a study of T cells in Graves' hyperthyroidism and ophthalmopathy. The overall study: Specimen type is peripheral blood, collected at initial diagnosis prior to any treatment.

On the basis of clinical symptoms, serum thyroxine and TRAb, thyroid ultrasound and orbital computed tomography, diagnoses were made. Amplification yielded TCR beta CDR3 regions, with RNA transcripts as the source. The HTBI set primed first-round TCR CDR3 RT-PCR. TCRdb passed the multiplex PCR reads through MiXCR, listing each CDR3 protein once. The sample has 530,000 or so distinct CDR3 sequences; roughly 24% are singletons. As concerns this clonotype: Its antigen is unknown.

The CDR3 sequence is 17 residues long. Germline V gives CDR1 LGHNA, CDR2 YNFKEQ. V shed 5 bases and J 0 bases; nucleotides not matched to a gene: 9. General observations from the study: Blood also held most thyroid clonotypes expanded beyond 0.001. A model built on 13 V-J features separated ophthalmopathy from stable hyperthyroidism.

Sample: blood. The receptor was isolated from a woman in her 30s with Graves' ophthalmopathy. The chain combines TRBV4-2 with TRBJ1-2, with 10 bases lining up with TRBD1. The chain's CDR3 is CASSKGTGAVANYGYTF. The CDR3 DNA reads TGTGCCAGCAGCAAAGGGACAGGGGCTGTCGCTAACTATGGCTACACCTTC.